Below, 5 T cell receptor beta chains from the same sample are listed, as sequenced in a study of OX40 agonist ivuxolimab in advanced cancers. Data came from immunoSEQ multiplex PCR; TCRdb stores just in-frame clones and leaves some out. The table includes approximately 81,000 clones, over 70% detected once. The material sequenced was CD4+ or CD8+ T cells sorted from blood, taken in a trial of the OX40 agonist ivuxolimab. The receptors come from an adult with an advanced solid tumor such as melanoma, head and neck, liver or kidney cancer.

The chain uses TRBV19 and TRBJ2-2, with 9 bases fitting TRBD1. Germline V gives CDR1 LNHDA, CDR2 SQIVND (reference sequence). Trimming removed 1 base from V and 4 bases from J; junction bases left unmatched: 10. CDR3 size: 18 residues. CDR3 DNA: TGTGCCAGTAGTATAGTGTTTGGACAGGGGACGGGCACCGGGGAGCTGTTTTTT. Amino acids: CASSIVFGQGTGTGELFF.

The gene calls are TRBV7-8 and TRBJ2-1, with 9 bases fitting TRBD2. Germline lookup yields CDR1 SGHVS and CDR2 FQNEAQ. The CDR3 is 16 amino acids. V lost 5 bases, J lost 4 bases, and 9 bases stayed unmatched. In nucleotides, the CDR3 is TGTGCCAGCAGCACCCGAACTAGCGGGCGTTACAATGAGCAGTTCTTC. The encoded protein is CASSTRTSGRYNEQFF.

The chain combines TRBV2 with TRBJ2-3, with 11 bases matching TRBD2. The CDR3 extends over 15 amino acids. Per germline, CDR1 SNHLY and CDR2 FYNNEI. The V and J ends lost 4 bases and 5 bases, in that order; junction bases with no gene match: 5. CDR3 loop: CASSGASGRKDTQYF. The CDR3 nucleotides are TGTGCCAGCAGTGGGGCTAGCGGGAGGAAAGATACGCAGTATTTT.

The J gene is TRBJ2-7, the V gene TRBV19; TRBD1 is a possible D gene (5 bases). Trimming took off 2 bases at V and 4 bases at J, with 12 bases between the two ends. Germline-derived CDR1 and CDR2 are LNHDA and SQIVND (reference sequence). The CDR3 consists of 14 residues. CDR3 DNA sequence: TGTGCCAGTAGTATACAGGGTGGAGAGTACGAGCAGTACTTC. This encodes CASSIQGGEYEQYF.

This clone appeared once. CDR3 sequence reads: CASSSSGFSYGYTF. Written as DNA, the CDR3 is TGTGCCAGCAGTTCCTCGGGGTTCTCGTATGGCTACACCTTC. V gene TRBV7-9 combines with J gene TRBJ1-2; D not resolved. CDR1 and CDR2 (germline): SEHNR, FQNEAQ (reference sequence). The CDR3 covers 14 residues. Trimming stripped 6 bases from V and 5 bases from J, with 16 bases between.